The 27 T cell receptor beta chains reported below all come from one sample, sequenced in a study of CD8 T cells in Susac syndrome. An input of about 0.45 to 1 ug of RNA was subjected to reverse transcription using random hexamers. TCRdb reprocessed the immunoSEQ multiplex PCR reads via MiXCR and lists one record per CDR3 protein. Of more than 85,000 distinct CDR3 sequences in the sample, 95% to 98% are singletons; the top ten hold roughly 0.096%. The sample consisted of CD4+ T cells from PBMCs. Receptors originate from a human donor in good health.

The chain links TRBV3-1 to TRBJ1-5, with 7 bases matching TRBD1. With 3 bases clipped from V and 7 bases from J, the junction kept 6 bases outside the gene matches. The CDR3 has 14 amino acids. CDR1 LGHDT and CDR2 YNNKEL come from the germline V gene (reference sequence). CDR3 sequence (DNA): TGTGCCAGCAGCCAGACAGGGCGGGAGCAGCCCCAGCATTTT. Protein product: CASSQTGREQPQHF.

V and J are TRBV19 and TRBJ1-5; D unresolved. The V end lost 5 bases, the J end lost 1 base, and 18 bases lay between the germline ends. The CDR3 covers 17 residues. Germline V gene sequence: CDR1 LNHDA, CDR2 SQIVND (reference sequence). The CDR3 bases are TGTGCCAGTAGTGTCGACGGACCCTGGAAGAGCAATCAGCCCCAGCATTTT. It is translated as CASSVDGPWKSNQPQHF.

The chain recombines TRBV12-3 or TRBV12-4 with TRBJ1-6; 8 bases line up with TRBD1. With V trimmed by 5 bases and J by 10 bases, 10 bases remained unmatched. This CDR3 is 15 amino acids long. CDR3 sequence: CASSLSRQGNSPLHF. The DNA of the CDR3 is TGTGCCAGCAGTCTATCCCGACAGGGGAACTCACCCCTCCACTTT.

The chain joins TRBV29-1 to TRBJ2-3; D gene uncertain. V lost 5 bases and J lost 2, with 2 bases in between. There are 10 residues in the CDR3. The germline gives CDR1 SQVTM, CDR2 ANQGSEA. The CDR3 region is CSVSTDTQYF. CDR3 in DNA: TGCAGCGTTTCCACAGATACGCAGTATTTT.

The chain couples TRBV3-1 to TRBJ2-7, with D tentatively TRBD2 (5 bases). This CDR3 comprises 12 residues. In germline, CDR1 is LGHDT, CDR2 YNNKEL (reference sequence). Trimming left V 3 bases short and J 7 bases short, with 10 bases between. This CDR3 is CASSQAGLEQYF. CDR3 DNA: TGTGCCAGCAGCCAGGCCGGACTGGAGCAGTACTTC.

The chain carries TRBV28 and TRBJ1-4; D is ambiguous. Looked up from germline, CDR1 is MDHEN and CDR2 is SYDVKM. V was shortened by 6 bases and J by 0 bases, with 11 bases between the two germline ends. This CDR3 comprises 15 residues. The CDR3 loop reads CASSPVGTTNEKLFF. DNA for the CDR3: TGTGCCAGCAGCCCTGTAGGGACAACTAATGAAAAACTGTTTTTT. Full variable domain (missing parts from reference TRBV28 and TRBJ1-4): DVKVTQSSRYLVKRTGEKVFLECVQDMDHENMFWYRQDPGLGLRLIYFSYDVKMKEKGDIPEGYSVSREKKERFSLILESASTNQTSMYLCASSPVGTTNEKLFFGSGTQLSVL.

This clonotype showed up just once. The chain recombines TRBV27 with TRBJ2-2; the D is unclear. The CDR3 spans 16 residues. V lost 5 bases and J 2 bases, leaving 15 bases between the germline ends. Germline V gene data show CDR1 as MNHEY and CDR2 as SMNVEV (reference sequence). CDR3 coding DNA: TGTGCCAGCAGTCCACTATTCAAACCCAACACCGGGGAGCTGTTTTTT. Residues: CASSPLFKPNTGELFF.

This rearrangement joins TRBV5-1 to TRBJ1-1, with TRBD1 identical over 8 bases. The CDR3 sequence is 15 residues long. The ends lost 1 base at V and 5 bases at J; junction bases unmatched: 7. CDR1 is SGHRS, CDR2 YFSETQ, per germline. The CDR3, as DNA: TGCGCCAGCAGCTTGTCCCTGGACAGGGTAACTGAAGCTTTCTTT. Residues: CASSLSLDRVTEAFF.

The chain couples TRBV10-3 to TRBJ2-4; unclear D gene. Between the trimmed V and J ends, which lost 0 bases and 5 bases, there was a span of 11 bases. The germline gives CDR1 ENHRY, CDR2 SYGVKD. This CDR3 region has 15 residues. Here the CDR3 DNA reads TGTGCCATCAGTGAGTCGTCCTGGCCCCAAAACATTCAGTACTTC. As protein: CAISESSWPQNIQYF.

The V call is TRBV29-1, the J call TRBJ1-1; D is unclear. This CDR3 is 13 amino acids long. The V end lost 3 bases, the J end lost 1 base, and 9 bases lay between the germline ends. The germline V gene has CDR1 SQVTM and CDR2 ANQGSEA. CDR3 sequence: CSVDGRTNTEAFF. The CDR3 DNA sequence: TGCAGCGTTGATGGCAGGACGAACACTGAAGCTTTCTTT.

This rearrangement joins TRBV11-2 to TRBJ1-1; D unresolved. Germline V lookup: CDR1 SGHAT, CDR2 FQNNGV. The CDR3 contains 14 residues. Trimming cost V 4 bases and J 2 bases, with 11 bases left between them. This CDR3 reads CASSSWRENTEAFF. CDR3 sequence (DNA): TGTGCCAGCAGCTCCTGGCGGGAAAACACTGAAGCTTTCTTT.

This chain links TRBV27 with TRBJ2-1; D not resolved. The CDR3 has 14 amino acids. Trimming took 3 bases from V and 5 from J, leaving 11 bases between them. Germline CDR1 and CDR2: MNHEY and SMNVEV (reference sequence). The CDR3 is CASSLGSSHNEQFF. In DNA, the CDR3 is TGTGCCAGCAGTTTGGGTAGCAGCCACAATGAGCAGTTCTTC.

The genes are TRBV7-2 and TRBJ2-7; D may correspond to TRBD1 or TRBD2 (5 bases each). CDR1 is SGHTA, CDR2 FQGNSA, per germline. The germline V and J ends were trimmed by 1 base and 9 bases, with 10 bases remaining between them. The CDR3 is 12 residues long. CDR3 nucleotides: TGTGCCAGCAGCTTAGAAGTGGGACGGCAGTACTTC. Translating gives CASSLEVGRQYF.

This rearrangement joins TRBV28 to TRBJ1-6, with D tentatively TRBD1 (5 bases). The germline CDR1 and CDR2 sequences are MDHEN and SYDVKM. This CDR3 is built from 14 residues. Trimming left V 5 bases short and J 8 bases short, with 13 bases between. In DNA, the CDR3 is TGTGCCAGCAGTCCGGGGCCGGGATATTCACCCCTCCACTTT. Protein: CASSPGPGYSPLHF. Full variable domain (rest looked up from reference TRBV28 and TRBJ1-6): DVKVTQSSRYLVKRTGEKVFLECVQDMDHENMFWYRQDPGLGLRLIYFSYDVKMKEKGDIPEGYSVSREKKERFSLILESASTNQTSMYLCASSPGPGYSPLHFGNGTRLTVT.

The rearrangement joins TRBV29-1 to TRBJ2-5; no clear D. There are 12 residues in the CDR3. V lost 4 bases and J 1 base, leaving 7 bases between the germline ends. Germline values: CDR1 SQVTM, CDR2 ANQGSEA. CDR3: CSVGSFQETQYF. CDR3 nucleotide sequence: TGCAGCGTTGGGAGTTTCCAAGAGACCCAGTACTTC.

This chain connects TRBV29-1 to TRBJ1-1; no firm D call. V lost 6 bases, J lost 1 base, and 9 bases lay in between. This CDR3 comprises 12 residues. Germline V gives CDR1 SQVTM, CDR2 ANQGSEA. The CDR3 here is CSVQAGNTEAFF. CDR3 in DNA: TGCAGCGTCCAAGCGGGGAACACTGAAGCTTTCTTT. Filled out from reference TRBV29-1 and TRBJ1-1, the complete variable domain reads SAVISQKPSRDICQRGTSLTIQCQVDSQVTMMFWYRQQPGQSLTLIATANQGSEATYESGFVIDKFPISRPNLTFSTLTVSNMSPEDSSIYLCSVQAGNTEAFFGQGTRLTVV.

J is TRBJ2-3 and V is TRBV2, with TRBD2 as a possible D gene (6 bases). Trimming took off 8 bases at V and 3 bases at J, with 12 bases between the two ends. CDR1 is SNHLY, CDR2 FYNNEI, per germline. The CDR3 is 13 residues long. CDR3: CASQVAETDTQYF. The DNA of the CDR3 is TGTGCCAGCCAGGTAGCGGAGACAGATACGCAGTATTTT. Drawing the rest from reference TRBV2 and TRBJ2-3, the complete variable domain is EPEVTQTPSHQVTQMGQEVILRCVPISNHLYFYWYRQILGQKVEFLVSFYNNEISEKSEIFDDQFSVERPDGSNFTLKIRSTKLEDSAMYFCASQVAETDTQYFGPGTRLTVL.

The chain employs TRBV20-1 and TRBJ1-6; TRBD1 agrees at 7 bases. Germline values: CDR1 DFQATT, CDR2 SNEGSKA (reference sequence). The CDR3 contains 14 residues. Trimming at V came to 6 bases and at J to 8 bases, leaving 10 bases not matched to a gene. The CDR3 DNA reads TGCAGTGCCAAGCCACAGGGGATGGATTCACCCCTCCACTTT. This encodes CSAKPQGMDSPLHF.

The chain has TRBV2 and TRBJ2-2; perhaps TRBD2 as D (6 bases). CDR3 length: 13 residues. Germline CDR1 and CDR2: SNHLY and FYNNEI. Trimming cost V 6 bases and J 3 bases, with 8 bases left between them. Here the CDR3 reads CASRGLYTGELFF. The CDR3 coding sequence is TGTGCCAGCAGGGGACTCTACACCGGGGAGCTGTTTTTT. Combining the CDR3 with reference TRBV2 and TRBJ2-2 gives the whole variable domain EPEVTQTPSHQVTQMGQEVILRCVPISNHLYFYWYRQILGQKVEFLVSFYNNEISEKSEIFDDQFSVERPDGSNFTLKIRSTKLEDSAMYFCASRGLYTGELFFGEGSRLTVL.

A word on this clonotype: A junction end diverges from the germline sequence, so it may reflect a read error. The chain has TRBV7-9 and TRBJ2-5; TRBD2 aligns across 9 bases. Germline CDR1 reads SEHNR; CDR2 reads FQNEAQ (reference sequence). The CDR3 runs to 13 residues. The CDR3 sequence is CASSLAEMGLAHF. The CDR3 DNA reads TGTGCCAGCAGCTTAGCGGAAATGGGACTAGCTCACTTC.

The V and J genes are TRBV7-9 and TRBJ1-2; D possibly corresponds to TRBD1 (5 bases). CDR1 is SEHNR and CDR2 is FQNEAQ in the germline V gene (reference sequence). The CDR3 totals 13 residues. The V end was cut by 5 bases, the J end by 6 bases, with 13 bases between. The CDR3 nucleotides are TGTGCCAGCAGCCCCACAGAGGGGCATGGCTACACCTTC. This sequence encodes CASSPTEGHGYTF.

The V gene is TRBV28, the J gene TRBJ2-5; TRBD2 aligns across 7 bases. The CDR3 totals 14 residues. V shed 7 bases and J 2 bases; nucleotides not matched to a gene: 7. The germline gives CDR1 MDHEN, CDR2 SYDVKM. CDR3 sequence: CASTKLAKQETQYF. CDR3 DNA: TGTGCCAGCACAAAACTAGCGAAGCAAGAGACCCAGTACTTC. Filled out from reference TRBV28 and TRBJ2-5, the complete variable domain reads DVKVTQSSRYLVKRTGEKVFLECVQDMDHENMFWYRQDPGLGLRLIYFSYDVKMKEKGDIPEGYSVSREKKERFSLILESASTNQTSMYLCASTKLAKQETQYFGPGTRLLVL.

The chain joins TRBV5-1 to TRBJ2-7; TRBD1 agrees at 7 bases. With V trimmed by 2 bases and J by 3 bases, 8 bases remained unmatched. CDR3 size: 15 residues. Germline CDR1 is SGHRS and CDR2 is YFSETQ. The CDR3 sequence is CASSFSRQGLYEQYF. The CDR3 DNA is TGCGCCAGCAGCTTTTCCCGACAGGGCCTCTACGAGCAGTACTTC.

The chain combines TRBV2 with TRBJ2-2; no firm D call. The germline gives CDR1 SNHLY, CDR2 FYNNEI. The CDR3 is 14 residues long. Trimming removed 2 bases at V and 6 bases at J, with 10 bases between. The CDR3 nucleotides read TGTGCCAGCAGTGAACTCACCCCCCCCGGGGAGCTGTTTTTT. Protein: CASSELTPPGELFF.

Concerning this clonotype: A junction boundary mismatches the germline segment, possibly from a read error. The CDR3 DNA is TGTGCCGGCAGGGGGGCCTACGAGCAGTACTTC. It codes for CAGRGAYEQYF. This sequence joins TRBV2 and TRBJ2-7, with D possibly being TRBD1 (7 bases). CDR1 and CDR2 (germline): SNHLY, FYNNEI. This CDR3 is built from 11 residues.

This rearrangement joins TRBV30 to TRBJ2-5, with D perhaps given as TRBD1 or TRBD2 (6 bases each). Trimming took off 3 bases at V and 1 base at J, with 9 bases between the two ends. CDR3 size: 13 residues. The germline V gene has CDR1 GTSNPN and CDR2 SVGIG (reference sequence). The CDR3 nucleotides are TGTGCCTGGAGGCGGGACACCCAAGAGACCCAGTACTTC. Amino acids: CAWRRDTQETQYF.

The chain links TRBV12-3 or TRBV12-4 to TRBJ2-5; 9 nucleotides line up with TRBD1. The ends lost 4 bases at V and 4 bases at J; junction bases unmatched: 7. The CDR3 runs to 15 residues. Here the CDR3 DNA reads TGTGCCAGCAGTTCCCGGGACAGGGTTGTAGAGACCCAGTACTTC. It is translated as CASSSRDRVVETQYF.